This T cell receptor beta chain came from a study of T-cell memory formation after mild COVID-19. This clonotype was found a few times. V shed 2 bases and J 9 bases; nucleotides not matched to a gene: 5. The CDR3 totals 14 residues. Germline V CDR1 and CDR2: SGHDT, YYEEEE. Using its own MiXCR run on the 5' RACE reads, TCRdb lists one record per CDR3 protein. This table holds approximately 570,000 distinct CDR3 sequences, under 20% found once. This clonotype originated in an adult woman who had mild COVID-19 (a few samples of this study predate the infection). Cell type and time point are not known. V gene TRBV5-6 combines with J gene TRBJ2-1, with 10 bases matching TRBD2. The sequencing input was PBMCs or a T cell subset sorted from them (not recorded which). Here the CDR3 DNA reads TGTGCCAGCAGCTTAGCGGGGGGGCTAGGTGAGCAGTTCTTC. It is translated as CASSLAGGLGEQFF.